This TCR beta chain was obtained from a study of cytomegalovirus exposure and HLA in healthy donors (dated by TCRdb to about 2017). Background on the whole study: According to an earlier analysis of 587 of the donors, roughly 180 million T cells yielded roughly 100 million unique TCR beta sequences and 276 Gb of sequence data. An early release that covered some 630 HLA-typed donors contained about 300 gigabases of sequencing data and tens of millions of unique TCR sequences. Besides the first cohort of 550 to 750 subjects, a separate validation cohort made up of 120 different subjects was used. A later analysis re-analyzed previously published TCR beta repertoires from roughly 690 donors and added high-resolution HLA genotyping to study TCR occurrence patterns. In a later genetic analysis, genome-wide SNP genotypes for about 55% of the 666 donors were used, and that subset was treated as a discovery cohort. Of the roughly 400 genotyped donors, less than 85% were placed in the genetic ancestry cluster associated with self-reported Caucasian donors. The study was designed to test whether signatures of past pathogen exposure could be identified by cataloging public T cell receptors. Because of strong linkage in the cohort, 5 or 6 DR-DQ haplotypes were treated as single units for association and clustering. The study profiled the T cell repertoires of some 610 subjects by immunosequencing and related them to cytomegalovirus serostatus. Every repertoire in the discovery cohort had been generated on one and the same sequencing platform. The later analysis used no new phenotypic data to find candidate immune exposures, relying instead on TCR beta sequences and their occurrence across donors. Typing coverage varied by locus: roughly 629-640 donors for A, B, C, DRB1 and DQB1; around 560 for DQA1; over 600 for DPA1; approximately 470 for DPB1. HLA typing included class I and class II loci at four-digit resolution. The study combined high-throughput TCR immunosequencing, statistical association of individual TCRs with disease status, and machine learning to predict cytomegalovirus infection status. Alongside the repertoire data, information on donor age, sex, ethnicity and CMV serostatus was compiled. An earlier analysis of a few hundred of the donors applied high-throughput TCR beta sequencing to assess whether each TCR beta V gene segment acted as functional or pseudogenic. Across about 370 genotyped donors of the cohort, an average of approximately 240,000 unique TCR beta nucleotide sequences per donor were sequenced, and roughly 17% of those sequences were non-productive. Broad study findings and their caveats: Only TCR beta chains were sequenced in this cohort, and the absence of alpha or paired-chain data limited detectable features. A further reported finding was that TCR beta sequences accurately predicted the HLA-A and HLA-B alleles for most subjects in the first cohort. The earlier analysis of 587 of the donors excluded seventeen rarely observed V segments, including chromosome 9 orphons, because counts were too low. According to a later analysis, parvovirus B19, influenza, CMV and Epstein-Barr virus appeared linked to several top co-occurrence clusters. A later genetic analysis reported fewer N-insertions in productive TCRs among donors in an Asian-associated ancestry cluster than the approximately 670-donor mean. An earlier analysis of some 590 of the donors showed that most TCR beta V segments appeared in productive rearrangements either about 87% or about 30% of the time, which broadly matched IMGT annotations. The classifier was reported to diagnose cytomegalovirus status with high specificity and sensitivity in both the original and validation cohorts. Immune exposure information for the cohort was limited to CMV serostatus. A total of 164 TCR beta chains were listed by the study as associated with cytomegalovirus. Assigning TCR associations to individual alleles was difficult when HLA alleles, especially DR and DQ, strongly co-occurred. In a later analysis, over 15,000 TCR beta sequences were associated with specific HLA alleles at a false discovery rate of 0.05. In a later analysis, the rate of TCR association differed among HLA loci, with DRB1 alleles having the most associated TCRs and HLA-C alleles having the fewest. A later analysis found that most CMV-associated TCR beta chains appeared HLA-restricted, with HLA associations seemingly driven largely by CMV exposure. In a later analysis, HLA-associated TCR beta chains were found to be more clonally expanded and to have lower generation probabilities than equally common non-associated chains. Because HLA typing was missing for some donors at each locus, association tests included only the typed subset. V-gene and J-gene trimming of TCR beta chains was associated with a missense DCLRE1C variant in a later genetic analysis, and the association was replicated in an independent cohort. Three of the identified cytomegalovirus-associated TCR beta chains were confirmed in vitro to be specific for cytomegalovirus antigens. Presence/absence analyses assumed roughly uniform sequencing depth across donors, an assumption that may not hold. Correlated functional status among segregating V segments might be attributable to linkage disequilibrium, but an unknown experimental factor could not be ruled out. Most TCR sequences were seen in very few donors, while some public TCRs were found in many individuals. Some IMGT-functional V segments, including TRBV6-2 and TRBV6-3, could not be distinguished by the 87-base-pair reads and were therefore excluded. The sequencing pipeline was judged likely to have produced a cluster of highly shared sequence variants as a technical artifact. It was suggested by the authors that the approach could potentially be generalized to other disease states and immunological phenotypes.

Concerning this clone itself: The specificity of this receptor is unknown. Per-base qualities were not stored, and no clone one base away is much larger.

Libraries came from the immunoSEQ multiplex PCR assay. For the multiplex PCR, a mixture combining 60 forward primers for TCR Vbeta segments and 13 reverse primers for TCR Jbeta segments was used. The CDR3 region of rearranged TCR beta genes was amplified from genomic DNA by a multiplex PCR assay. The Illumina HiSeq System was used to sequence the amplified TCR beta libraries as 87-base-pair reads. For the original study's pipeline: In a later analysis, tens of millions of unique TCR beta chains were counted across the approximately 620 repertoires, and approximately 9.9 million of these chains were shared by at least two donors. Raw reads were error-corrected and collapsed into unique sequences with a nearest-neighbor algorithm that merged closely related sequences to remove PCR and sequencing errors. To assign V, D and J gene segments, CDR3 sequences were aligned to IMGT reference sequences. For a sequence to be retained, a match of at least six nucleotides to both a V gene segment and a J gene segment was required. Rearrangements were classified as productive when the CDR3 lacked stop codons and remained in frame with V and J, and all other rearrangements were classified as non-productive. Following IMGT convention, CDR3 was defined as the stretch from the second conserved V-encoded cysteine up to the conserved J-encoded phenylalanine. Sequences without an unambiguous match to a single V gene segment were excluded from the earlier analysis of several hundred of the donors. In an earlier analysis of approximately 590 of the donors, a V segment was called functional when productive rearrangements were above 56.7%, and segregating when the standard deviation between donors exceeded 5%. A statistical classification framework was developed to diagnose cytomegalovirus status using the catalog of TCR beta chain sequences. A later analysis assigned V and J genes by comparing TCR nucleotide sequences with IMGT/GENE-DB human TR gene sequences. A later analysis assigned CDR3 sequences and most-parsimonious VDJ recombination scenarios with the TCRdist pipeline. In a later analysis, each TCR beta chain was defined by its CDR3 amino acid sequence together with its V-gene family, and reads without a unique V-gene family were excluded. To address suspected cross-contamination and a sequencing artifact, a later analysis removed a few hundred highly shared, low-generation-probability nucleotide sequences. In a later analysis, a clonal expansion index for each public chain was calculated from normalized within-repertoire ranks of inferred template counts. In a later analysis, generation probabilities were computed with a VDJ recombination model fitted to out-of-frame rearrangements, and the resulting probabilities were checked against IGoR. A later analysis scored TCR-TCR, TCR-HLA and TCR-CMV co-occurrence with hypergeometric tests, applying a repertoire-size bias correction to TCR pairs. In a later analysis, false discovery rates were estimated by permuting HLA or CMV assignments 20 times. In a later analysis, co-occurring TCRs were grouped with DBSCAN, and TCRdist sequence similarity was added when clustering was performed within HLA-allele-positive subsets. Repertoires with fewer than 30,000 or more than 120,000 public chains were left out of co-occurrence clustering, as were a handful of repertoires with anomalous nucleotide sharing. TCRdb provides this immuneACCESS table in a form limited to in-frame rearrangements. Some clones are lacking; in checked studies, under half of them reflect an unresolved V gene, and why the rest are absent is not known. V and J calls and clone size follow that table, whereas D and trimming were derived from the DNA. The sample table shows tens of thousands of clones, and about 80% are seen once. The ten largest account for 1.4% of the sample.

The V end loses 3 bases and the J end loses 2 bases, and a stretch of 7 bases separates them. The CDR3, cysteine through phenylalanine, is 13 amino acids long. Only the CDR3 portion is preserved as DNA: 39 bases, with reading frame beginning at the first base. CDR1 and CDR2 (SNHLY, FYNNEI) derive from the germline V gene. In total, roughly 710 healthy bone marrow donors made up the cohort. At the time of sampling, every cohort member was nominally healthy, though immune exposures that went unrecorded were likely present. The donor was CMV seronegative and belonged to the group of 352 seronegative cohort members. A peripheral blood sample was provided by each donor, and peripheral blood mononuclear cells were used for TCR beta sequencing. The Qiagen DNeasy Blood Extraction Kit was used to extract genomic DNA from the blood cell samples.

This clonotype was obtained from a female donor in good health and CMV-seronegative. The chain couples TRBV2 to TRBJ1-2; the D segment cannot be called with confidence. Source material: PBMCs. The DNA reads TGTGCCAGCAGTGAGGAGGTGAACTATGGCTACACCTTC. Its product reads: CASSEEVNYGYTF.